This T cell receptor (beta chain) was found in a study of cytomegalovirus exposure and HLA in healthy donors. A multiplex PCR was run with 60 Vbeta primers and 13 Jbeta primers. Original methodology: Per a later analysis, the number of unique TCR beta chains was approximately 80 million, of which 9 million to 12 million were shared. The assay was immunoSEQ multiplex PCR, and TCRdb's table has in-frame clones only and misses some. V and J calls and clone size are as listed in that table; D and trimming were resolved from the DNA. The table includes under 150,000 clones, over 75% detected once. Study-level results: More clonal expansion characterized HLA-associated TCR beta chains than equally common others in a later analysis. Association of a missense DCLRE1C variant with TCR beta V- and J-gene trimming was reported in a later analysis.

Remarks on this clone: Its antigen is unknown.

Sequenced input: PBMCs. This clonotype was sampled from a woman aged 50 to 60 in good health and CMV-seropositive.

DNA of the CDR3: TGTGCCAGCAGTGCCTCGACAGGGGCAGCGAATGAGCAGTTCTTC. Its protein is CASSASTGAANEQFF. The V gene is TRBV28, the J gene TRBJ2-1, with 8 bases that match TRBD1. Germline CDR1 is MDHEN and CDR2 is SYDVKM. Trimming cost V 5 bases and J 7 bases; bases outside gene matches: 10. The CDR3 sequence is 15 residues long. Variable domain in full (rest from reference TRBV28 and TRBJ2-1): DVKVTQSSRYLVKRTGEKVFLECVQDMDHENMFWYRQDPGLGLRLIYFSYDVKMKEKGDIPEGYSVSREKKERFSLILESASTNQTSMYLCASSASTGAANEQFFGPGTRLTVL.